One and the same sample provided the 9 T cell receptor beta chains below, sequenced in a study of vaccination and CD4 T cells after COVID-19. Cultured CD4+ T cell DNA was sequenced using the Oncomine TCR Beta short-read assay. MiXCR was run by TCRdb on the PCR reads, yielding one entry per CDR3 protein. The sample carries some 7,000 distinct CDR3 sequences, approximately 40% recorded once. No antigens are known for them. Sample treatment: 10-day PBMC culture with coronavirus spike peptide pools or control peptides (ViraFEST assay). Investigators obtained the unexposed donor's CD4+ T cells before the COVID-19 pandemic (2011-2018). Material: CD4+ T cells from blood, cultured in vitro. The source of these receptors is a human donor in good health.

CDR3 loop: CASIPGGRGRVGNQPQHF. The DNA of the CDR3 is TGTGCCAGTATTCCGGGAGGCAGGGGAAGAGTTGGGAATCAGCCCCAGCATTTT. The chain links TRBV19 to TRBJ1-5; D is possibly TRBD1 (6 bases). CDR1 is LNHDA, CDR2 SQIVND, per germline (reference sequence). The CDR3 is 18 residues long. The V end lost 7 bases, the J end lost 4 bases, and 26 bases lay between the germline ends.

This clonotype is deemed medium-sized. The chain has TRBV6-1 and TRBJ1-1; TRBD1 aligns across 8 bases. The trim removed 6 bases at V and 3 bases at J, leaving 3 bases unmatched. The CDR3 contains 13 residues. The germline V gene has CDR1 MNHNS and CDR2 SASEGT. The CDR3 nucleotides are TGTGCCAGCAGGGAGGGACAGGACACTGAAGCTTTCTTT. It codes for CASREGQDTEAFF.

This clonotype was counted only a few times. The chain has TRBV7-8 and TRBJ2-5; D is possibly TRBD1 or TRBD2 (5 bases each). Deletions cut 3 bases from V and 2 bases from J, with 13 bases between. The CDR3 runs to 15 residues. Germline V lookup: CDR1 SGHVS, CDR2 FQNEAQ. CDR3 residues: CASSLRGTKQETQYF. The CDR3 DNA reads TGTGCCAGCAGCTTGAGGGGCACGAAGCAAGAGACCCAGTACTTC.

The J gene is TRBJ2-7, the V gene TRBV7-9, with a possible D match to TRBD2 (6 bases). CDR1 is SEHNR and CDR2 is FQNEAQ in the germline V gene (reference sequence). With 3 bases removed from V and 6 bases from J, the gap between germline ends came to 12 bases. The CDR3 runs 13 residues. CDR3 protein: CASSFPGGSEQYF. CDR3 bases: TGTGCCAGCAGCTTTCCCGGGGGTTCCGAGCAGTACTTC.

The V call is TRBV5-1, the J call TRBJ1-6; TRBD1 matches at 8 bases. V trimming: 0 bases; J trimming: 9 bases; junction bases outside the gene matches: 8. This CDR3 spans 16 amino acids. Germline V gene sequence: CDR1 SGHRS, CDR2 YFSETQ. The CDR3 DNA reads as TGCGCCAGCAGCTTGGGGACAGGGCAATCTGGTTCACCCCTCCACTTT. Amino acid sequence: CASSLGTGQSGSPLHF.

This clonotype has only one observation. CDR3: CASTPRAGGKETQYF. For the CDR3, the DNA is TGTGCCAGCACCCCGCGGGCGGGGGGCAAAGAGACCCAGTACTTC. This chain connects TRBV2 to TRBJ2-5; 8 bases are shared with TRBD2. V lost 7 bases and J lost 3; bases outside the gene matches: 10. The CDR3 contains 15 residues. Germline-derived CDR1 and CDR2 are SNHLY and FYNNEI.

The chain carries TRBV27 and TRBJ1-1; 9 nucleotides line up with TRBD1. CDR1 is MNHEY and CDR2 is SMNVEV in the germline V gene (reference sequence). This CDR3 comprises 13 residues. The ends lost 8 bases at V and 4 bases at J; junction bases unmatched: 5. For the CDR3, the DNA is TGTGCCAGCGGTCAGACAGGGGGCACTGAAGCTTTCTTT. The encoded protein is CASGQTGGTEAFF.

This clonotype was recorded a few times. V is TRBV5-6 and J is TRBJ2-1; the match to TRBD2 covers 7 bases. The germline V gene has CDR1 SGHDT and CDR2 YYEEEE. This CDR3 is built from 15 residues. Trimming at V came to 5 bases and at J to 5 bases, leaving 10 bases not matched to a gene. The CDR3 nucleotides are TGTGCCAGCAGTTCCCCTGGGAGGGACCACAATGAGCAGTTCTTC. Protein product: CASSSPGRDHNEQFF.

The rearrangement uses TRBV6-1 and TRBJ1-2; 9 nucleotides match TRBD1. This CDR3 has 15 residues. CDR1 and CDR2 from the germline V gene are MNHNS and SASEGT. V trimming: 3 bases; J trimming: 4 bases; junction bases outside the gene matches: 6. The CDR3 reads CASSEPGQGIYGYTF. The CDR3 region has the DNA TGTGCCAGCAGTGAGCCGGGACAGGGAATCTATGGCTACACCTTC.